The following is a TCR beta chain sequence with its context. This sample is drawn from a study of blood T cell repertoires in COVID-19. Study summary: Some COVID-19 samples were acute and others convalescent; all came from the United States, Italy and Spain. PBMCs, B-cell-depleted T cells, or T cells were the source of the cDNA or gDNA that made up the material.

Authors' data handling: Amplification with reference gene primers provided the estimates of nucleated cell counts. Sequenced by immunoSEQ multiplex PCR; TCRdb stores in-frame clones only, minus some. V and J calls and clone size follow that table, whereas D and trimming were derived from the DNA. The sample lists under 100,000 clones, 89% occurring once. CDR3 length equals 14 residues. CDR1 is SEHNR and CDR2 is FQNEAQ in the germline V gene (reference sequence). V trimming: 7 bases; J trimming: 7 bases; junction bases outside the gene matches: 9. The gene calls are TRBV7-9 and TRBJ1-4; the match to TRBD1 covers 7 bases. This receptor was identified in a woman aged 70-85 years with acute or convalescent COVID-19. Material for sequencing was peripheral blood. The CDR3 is CASNHGTDFEKLFF. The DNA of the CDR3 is TGTGCCAGCAACCATGGGACAGACTTTGAAAAACTGTTTTTT.